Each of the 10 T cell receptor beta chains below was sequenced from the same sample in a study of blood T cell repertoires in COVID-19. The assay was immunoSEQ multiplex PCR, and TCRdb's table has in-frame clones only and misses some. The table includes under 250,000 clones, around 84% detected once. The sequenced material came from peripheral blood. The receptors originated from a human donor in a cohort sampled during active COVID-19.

The CDR3 bases are TGTGCCAGCAGTTTAGAGGCAAGAGGGGGAGCGGGAGGTCTCTACGAGCAGTACTTC. This encodes CASSLEARGGAGGLYEQYF. This chain uses TRBV27 with TRBJ2-7; 9 bases match TRBD2. With V trimmed by 2 bases and J by 3 bases, 17 bases remained unmatched. CDR1 and CDR2 (germline): MNHEY, SMNVEV (reference sequence). The CDR3 spans 19 residues.

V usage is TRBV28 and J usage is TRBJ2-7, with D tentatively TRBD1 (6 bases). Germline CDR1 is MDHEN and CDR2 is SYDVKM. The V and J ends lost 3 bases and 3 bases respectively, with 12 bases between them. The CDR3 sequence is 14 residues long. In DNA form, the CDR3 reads TGTGCCAGCAGTTTTGGGACAAGGGACTACGAGCAGTACTTC. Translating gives CASSFGTRDYEQYF.

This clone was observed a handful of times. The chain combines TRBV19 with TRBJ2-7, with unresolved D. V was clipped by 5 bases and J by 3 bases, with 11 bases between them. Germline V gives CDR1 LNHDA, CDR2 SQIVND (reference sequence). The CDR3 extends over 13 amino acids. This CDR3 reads CASSASPGYEQYF. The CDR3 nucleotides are TGTGCCAGTAGTGCCTCTCCCGGCTACGAGCAGTACTTC.

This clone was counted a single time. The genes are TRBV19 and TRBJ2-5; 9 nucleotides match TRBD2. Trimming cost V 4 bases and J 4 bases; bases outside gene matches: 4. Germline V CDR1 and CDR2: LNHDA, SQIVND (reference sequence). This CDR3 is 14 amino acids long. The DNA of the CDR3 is TGTGCCAGTAGTAGGGCTAGCGGGGCAGAGACCCAGTACTTC. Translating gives CASSRASGAETQYF.

CDR3 sequence: CASSLVSFSTEAFF. CDR3 coding DNA: TGTGCCAGCAGCTTAGTGAGTTTTAGCACTGAAGCTTTCTTT. V usage is TRBV7-8 and J usage is TRBJ1-1; unclear D gene. V lost 1 base, J lost 4 bases, and 10 bases lay in between. Germline V CDR1 and CDR2: SGHVS, FQNEAQ. CDR3 length: 14 amino acids.

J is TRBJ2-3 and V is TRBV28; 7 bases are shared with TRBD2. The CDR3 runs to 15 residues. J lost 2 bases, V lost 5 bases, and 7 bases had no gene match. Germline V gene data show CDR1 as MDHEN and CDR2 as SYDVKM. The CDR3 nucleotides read TGTGCCAGCAGTCGGGGGGACGGCTCCACAGATACGCAGTATTTT. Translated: CASSRGDGSTDTQYF.

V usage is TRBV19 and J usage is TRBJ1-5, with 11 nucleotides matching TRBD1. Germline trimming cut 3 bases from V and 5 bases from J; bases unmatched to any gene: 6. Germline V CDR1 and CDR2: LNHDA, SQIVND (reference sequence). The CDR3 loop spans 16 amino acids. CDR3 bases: TGTGCCAGTAGTATTTTGGACAGGGGGCAAGATCAGCCCCAGCATTTT. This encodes CASSILDRGQDQPQHF.

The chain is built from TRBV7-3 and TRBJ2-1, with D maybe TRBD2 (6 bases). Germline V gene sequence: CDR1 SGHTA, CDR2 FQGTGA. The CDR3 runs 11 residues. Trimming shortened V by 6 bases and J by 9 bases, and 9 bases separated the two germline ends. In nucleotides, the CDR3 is TGTGCCAGCAGACTGGGGGGTGAGCAGTTCTTC. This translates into CASRLGGEQFF.

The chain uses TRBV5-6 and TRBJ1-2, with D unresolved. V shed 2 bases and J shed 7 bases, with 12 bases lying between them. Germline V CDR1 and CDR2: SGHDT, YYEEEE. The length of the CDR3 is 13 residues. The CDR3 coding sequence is TGTGCCAGCAGCTTCCCGGGGAAGGGTGGCTACACCTTC. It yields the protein CASSFPGKGGYTF.

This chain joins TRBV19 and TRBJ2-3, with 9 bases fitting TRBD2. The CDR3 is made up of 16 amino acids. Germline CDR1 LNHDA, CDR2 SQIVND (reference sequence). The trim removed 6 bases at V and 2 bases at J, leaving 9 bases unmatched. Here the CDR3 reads CASSLVAGATTDTQYF. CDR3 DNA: TGTGCCAGTAGCCTCGTAGCGGGGGCCACCACAGATACGCAGTATTTT.